These T cell receptor beta chains were read from a single sample in a study of shared clonotypes between healthy human individuals. Profiled with immunoSEQ multiplex PCR; TCRdb holds only in-frame clones, not every one. Of over a million clones listed, approximately 78% are singletons. Sequenced material: memory CD4+ T cells from PBMCs. These receptors were collected from a man in his late teens or twenties in good health. Some clones in this sample may be carry-over from other donors' samples. CDR3s include the opening cysteine and the closing phenylalanine or tryptophan. The D gene is left open where the match is weak. Clone size is stated in some rows and not others, as once, few, many or a class when expanded.

TRBV29-1,12,-,TRBJ1-2,-,TGCAGCGTTGGGGACACCGGCTATGGCTACACCTTC,CSVGDTGYGYTF
TRBV7-3,14,-,TRBJ2-1,-,TGTGCCAGCAGACCCGCCGGGACCTACAATGAGCAGTTCTTC,CASRPAGTYNEQFF
TRBV7-9,13,-,TRBJ1-5,-,TGTGCCAGCAGCTTAAGCAGGGATCAGCCCCAGCATTTT,CASSLSRDQPQHF
TRBV4-1,14,-,TRBJ2-7,TRBD2,TGCGCCAGCAGCCAAGGCGGGAGTATCTACGAGCAGTACTTC,CASSQGGSIYEQYF
TRBV28,16,-,TRBJ1-6,TRBD1,TGTGCCAGCAGTTTGCAGGACAGGGCTATTAATTCACCCCTCCACTTT,CASSLQDRAINSPLHF
TRBV28,15,-,TRBJ2-7,-,TGTGCCAGCAGGGGAACCGGGACGGAGAGCTACGAGCAGTACTTC,CASRGTGTESYEQYF
TRBV5-1,14,-,TRBJ1-2,-,TGCGCCAGCAGCGATCGGGACGGGAACTATGGCTACACCTTC,CASSDRDGNYGYTF
TRBV6-5,15,-,TRBJ1-1,-,TGTGCCAGCAGTTCGAGGGGTGGGGTGAACACTGAAGCTTTCTTT,CASSSRGGVNTEAFF
TRBV7-9,13,few,TRBJ1-5,-,TGTGCCAGCAGCTTAGTCGGGGGTCAGCCCCAGCATTTT,CASSLVGGQPQHF
TRBV28,16,few,TRBJ2-5,-,TGTGCCAGCAGCGCCGACAGGCAGGTATGGCAAGAGACCCAGTACTTC,CASSADRQVWQETQYF
TRBV7-8,15,-,TRBJ2-1,-,TGTGCCAGCAGCTTACTAAGGGGCTCCTACAATGAGCAGTTCTTC,CASSLLRGSYNEQFF
TRBV18,14,-,TRBJ2-5,-,TGTGCCAGCTCAGTTCGACGGTACCAAGAGACCCAGTACTTC,CASSVRRYQETQYF
TRBV7-9,17,-,TRBJ2-1,TRBD2,TGTGCCAGCAGCTTTTCGGGTAGCGGGAGTTCCTACAATGAGCAGTTCTTC,CASSFSGSGSSYNEQFF
TRBV15,13,-,TRBJ2-1,TRBD1,TGTGCCACCAGGGGGACAGCTTACAATGAGCAGTTCTTC,CATRGTAYNEQFF
TRBV28,15,-,TRBJ2-1,TRBD2,TGTGCCAGCAGTTTACCGACTAGCGGGTCGAATGAGCAGTTCTTC,CASSLPTSGSNEQFF
TRBV19,14,-,TRBJ1-4,TRBD1,TGTGCCAGTGCCGGACAGGGGGTCGGTGAAAAACTGTTTTTT,CASAGQGVGEKLFF
TRBV19,17,-,TRBJ1-1,-,TGTGCCACTAGAATGAGCCCTAGCCAGGCAGGGAACACTGAAGCTTTCTTT,CATRMSPSQAGNTEAFF